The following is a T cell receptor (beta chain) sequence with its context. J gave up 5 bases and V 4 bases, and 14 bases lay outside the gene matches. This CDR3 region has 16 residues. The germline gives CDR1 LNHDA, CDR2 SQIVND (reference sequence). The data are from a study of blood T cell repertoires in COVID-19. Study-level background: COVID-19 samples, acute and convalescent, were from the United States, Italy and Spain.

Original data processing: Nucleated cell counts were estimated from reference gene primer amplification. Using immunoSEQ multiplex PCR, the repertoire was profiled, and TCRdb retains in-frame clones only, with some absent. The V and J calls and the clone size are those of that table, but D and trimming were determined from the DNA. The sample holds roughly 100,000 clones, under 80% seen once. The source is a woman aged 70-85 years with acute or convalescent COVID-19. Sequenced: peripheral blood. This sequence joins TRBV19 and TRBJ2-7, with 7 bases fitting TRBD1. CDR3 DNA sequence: TGTGCCAGTAGTACCGGGGACAGTAGTGGATGGGACGAGCAGTACTTC. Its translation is CASSTGDSSGWDEQYF. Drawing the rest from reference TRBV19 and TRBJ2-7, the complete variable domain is DGGITQSPKYLFRKEGQNVTLSCEQNLNHDAMYWYRQDPGQGLRLIYYSQIVNDFQKGDIAEGYSVSREKKESFPLTVTSAQKNPTAFYLCASSTGDSSGWDEQYFGPGTRLTVT.